This T cell receptor beta chain was obtained from a study of OX40 agonist ivuxolimab in advanced cancers. Study-wide points: Specificity for antigen went undetermined in the expanded peripheral T cells.

Profiling relied on immunoSEQ multiplex PCR, and the TCRdb table lists in-frame clones only, not all of them. The profile shows tens of thousands of clones, 70% to 85% of them singletons. Concerning this clone itself: Antigen: not known.

Drawing of blood for sampling happened at baseline, at cycle 4 day 1, and at cycle 7 day 1. Germline CDR1 and CDR2: MDHEN and SYDVKM. The length of the CDR3 is 15 residues. The V and J ends lost 5 bases and 2 bases respectively, with 13 bases between them. The TCR sequence derives from an adult with an advanced solid tumor such as melanoma, head and neck, liver or kidney cancer. The sequences come from CD4+ or CD8+ T cells sorted from blood, collected in a trial of the OX40 agonist ivuxolimab. V gene TRBV28 combines with J gene TRBJ1-5; a possible D gene is TRBD1 (5 bases). CDR3 nucleotide sequence: TGTGCCAGCAGTCGGCCCGGGACGGGCAATCAGCCCCAGCATTTT. Its translation is CASSRPGTGNQPQHF.